Detailed here is one T cell receptor (beta chain). What this receptor recognizes is not known. Base qualities are not provided; no much larger clone lies one nucleotide away. Profiling of TCR beta VDJ combinations and CDR3 sequences used genomic DNA as the template. An Illumina HiSeq 2000 was used for TCR repertoire sequencing. The study's processing was this. Repertoire assessment relied on Simpson's diversity index, CDR3 size and DJ length profiles, and TRBV/TRBJ rearrangement plots. The most abundant DNA sequence in the deep sequencing data was taken as the immunodominant clone. CDR3 amino acid sequences were checked for sharing between subjects and were compared against published repertoires and the VDJdb database. TCRdb itself trimmed the public reads at Q25 with fastp, ran MiXCR and retained productive beta chains. Entries are consolidated by CDR3 protein sequence, retaining the most common genes and DNA. The V and J calls here are based on TCRdb, not the publication. Present in this sample are 250,000 to 350,000 distinct CDR3 sequences, under 60% of which were seen just once. The top ten hold roughly 1.2% of the sample.

The data belong to a study of CD8+CD57+ T cells in acquired aplastic anemia (dated by TCRdb to 2017 to 2018). For the wider study: DNA extracted from sorted CD4+ and CD8+ cells had a mean of roughly 3 ug, with a range of roughly 0.19 to 27.4 ug. CD8+CD57+ expansion was defined as a frequency above the mean frequency observed in healthy subjects.

The full study reports these points: No significant difference in CD8+ Simpson's diversity was found between patients and healthy controls (P=0.060). Roughly 30 CD8+ CDR3 sequences were found to be shared between patients and controls, but these sequences appeared to be highly expressed in patients and within the immunodominant clones of the patients.

Expansion of CD8+CD57+ cells had been shown by flow cytometry in the patients chosen for sequencing. All patients had severe acquired aplastic anemia diagnosed by International Study of Aplastic Anemia and Agranulocytosis and Camitta criteria. No therapy had been received by the patients at the time of blood sampling. In the study, sorted CD4+ and CD8+ blood T cells from patients with severe aplastic anemia and from healthy subjects underwent deep sequencing of TCR repertoires. Patients were enrolled in the USA under clinicaltrials.gov protocols 00001620, 01623167, 00001397, 00071045, 00081523 and 00961064. Ficoll-Paque density gradient centrifugation was used to isolate peripheral blood mononuclear cells. Before DNA was extracted, CD4+ and CD8+ T cells were sorted using either FACS or magnetic beads. The TCR was taken from a human donor with aplastic anemia. The sample was sorted CD4+, CD8+, or CD8+CD57+ T cells (not recorded which) from PBMCs.

The DNA sequence reads TGTGCCAGCAAAAAGACAGGGGGCTTTACCGGGGAGCTGTTTTTT. This sequence encodes CASKKTGGFTGELFF. The chain links TRBV7-2 with TRBJ2-2; 10 central nucleotides agree with TRBD1. V ends up 7 bases short and J 5 bases short, with an unmatched junction base count of 7. CDR1 and CDR2 were assigned from the germline V gene as SGHTA and FQGNSA. From the cysteine through the phenylalanine, the CDR3 covers 15 amino acids. Only CDR3 DNA remains: 45 bases, in frame from the first base. Full variable domain (CDR3 extended with the reference TRBV7-2 and TRBJ2-2 proteins): GAGVSQSPSNKVTEKGKDVELRCDPISGHTALYWYRQSLGQGLEFLIYFQGNSAPDKSGLPSDRFSAERTGGSVSTLTIQRTQQEDSAVYLCASKKTGGFTGELFFGEGSRLTVL.